Listed below are T cell receptor beta chains from one sample, sequenced in a study of identical twins. TCRdb processed the 5' RACE reads anew with MiXCR; each CDR3 protein has one entry. Among under 900,000 distinct CDR3 sequences listed, 12% were seen once. The same sample was also used in a study of yellow fever vaccine responses in identical twins.

Sequenced sample: PBMCs. All receptors derive from a young woman in good health. CDR3s include the opening cysteine and the closing phenylalanine or tryptophan. D genes are given only for firm matches. Only part of the rows carry a size: once, few, many, or a class if the clone is expanded.

j_call v_call clone_size d_call cdr3_nt cdr3_aa
TRBJ1-2 TRBV5-1 - - TGCGCCAGGTGGACGGTAGTGAGTGGCTACACCTTC CARWTVVSGYTF
TRBJ2-1 TRBV5-1 few TRBD1 TGCGCCAGCAGCCAAGGACAGGGGAGTTGGAATGAGCAGTTCTTC CASSQGQGSWNEQFF
TRBJ2-2 TRBV5-1 - - TGCGCCAGCAGCTTGGAGGCAGATGCCACCGGGGAGCTGTTTTTT CASSLEADATGELFF
TRBJ2-3 TRBV3-1 - - TGTGCCAGCAGCCAAGATGCTGGCGGGGGCACAGATACGCAGTATTTT CASSQDAGGGTDTQYF
TRBJ2-1 TRBV12-3/TRBV12-4 many - TGTGCCAGCAGTCGCGACACAGGGTTGGAGGAGTTCTTC CASSRDTGLEEFF
TRBJ2-1 TRBV5-1 many - TGCGCCAGCAGCCCTGATCCTTTACCTGGGGACAATGAGCAGTTCTTC CASSPDPLPGDNEQFF
TRBJ1-3 TRBV20-1 - - TGCAGTGCCACCCAGCCGGGACTCCTGCTGCCTGGAAACACCATATATTTT CSATQPGLLLPGNTIYF
TRBJ2-1 TRBV2 few TRBD2 TGTGCCAGCAGGGCGGGAGGGCCCTACAATGAGCAGTTCTTC CASRAGGPYNEQFF
TRBJ2-2 TRBV20-1 - TRBD2 TGCTGTGCTAGAGATCTGGGGACTAGCGGGGGGAACACCGGGGAGCTGTTTTTT CCARDLGTSGGNTGELFF
TRBJ2-7 TRBV10-3 - TRBD1 TGTGCCATCAGTGAGCCGATCGGGACAGGTACCTACGAGCAGTACTTC CAISEPIGTGTYEQYF
TRBJ2-1 TRBV7-6 - TRBD1 TGTGCCAGCAGCTCCCATCAGCCGGGACAGGGAGGGGATGAGCAGTTCTTC CASSSHQPGQGGDEQFF
TRBJ2-1 TRBV5-1 - TRBD2 TGCGCCAGCAGTGAGCGGGAGATCTTCAATGAGCAGTTCTTC CASSEREIFNEQFF
TRBJ1-2 TRBV6-1 - TRBD1 TGTGCCAGCAGTCTGGACAGGGAGCTTGGCTACACCTTC CASSLDRELGYTF
TRBJ2-7 TRBV29-1 - TRBD1 TGCAGCGCCCAGGGGGCGGAGGTCTACGAGCAGTACTTC CSAQGAEVYEQYF
TRBJ2-1 TRBV4-1 few TRBD2 TGCGCCAGCAGTCAATCTAGCGGGAGGGCCTCAGATGAGCAGTTCTTC CASSQSSGRASDEQFF
TRBJ2-4 TRBV27 few - TGTGCCAGCATTAACAGAGCTCCCGCCAGGACCAAAAACATTCAGTACTTC CASINRAPARTKNIQYF
TRBJ1-1 TRBV6-2/TRBV6-3 many - TGTGCCAGCAGTCCCGGACGCTCAGGCACTGAAGCTTTCTTT CASSPGRSGTEAFF
TRBJ2-1 TRBV7-9 - TRBD1 TGTGCCAGCAGCTTATGGGGACAGGGAAGTAATGAGCAGTTCTTC CASSLWGQGSNEQFF
TRBJ2-7 TRBV10-3 - TRBD1 TGTGCCATCAGCTCCTCGGGACAGGGATACGAGCAGTACTTC CAISSSGQGYEQYF
TRBJ1-2 TRBV6-1 - - TGTGCCAGCATTCAGACTTATGGCTACACCTTC CASIQTYGYTF
TRBJ2-1 TRBV2 - - TGTGCCACCCTGGACTGGAGCTCCTACAATGAGCAGTTCTTC CATLDWSSYNEQFF
TRBJ2-3 TRBV25-1 many - TGTGCCAGCCGCTTGACTAGCACAGATACGCAGTATTTT CASRLTSTDTQYF
TRBJ2-3 TRBV6-5 - - TGTGCCAGCAGTTCCTACACGGGAGATACGCAGTATTTT CASSSYTGDTQYF
TRBJ2-1 TRBV20-1 - TRBD2 TGCAGTGCGCCATCGGCTAGCGGGGCCTACAATGAGCAGTTCTTC CSAPSASGAYNEQFF
TRBJ1-5 TRBV20-1 many - TGCAGTGCTACTCTTCCCGGGAGTCAGCCCCAGCATTTT CSATLPGSQPQHF
TRBJ2-1 TRBV4-1 many TRBD2 TGCGCCAGCAGCCCCAGAATGATACCGCTAGCGGGGGGGCCCCCGTTCTTC CASSPRMIPLAGGPPFF
TRBJ1-4 TRBV5-1 - - TGCGCCAGCAGCGGCACAGGGAATTTGGCTAATGAAAAACTGTTTTTT CASSGTGNLANEKLFF
TRBJ2-7 TRBV12-3/TRBV12-4 few TRBD1 TGTGCCAGCAGTGATGTCCCGGGACAGGGCCGTAGACCCTACGAGCAGTACTTC CASSDVPGQGRRPYEQYF
TRBJ2-1 TRBV20-1 few TRBD2 TGCAGTGCTAGAGATTTCACGGCTAGCGGTAAGACCTACAATGAGCAGTTCTTC CSARDFTASGKTYNEQFF
TRBJ2-1 TRBV11-2 many TRBD2 TGTGCCAGCAGCCCGGGACTAGCGGGAGGGTGGTCCTACAATGAGCAGTTCTTC CASSPGLAGGWSYNEQFF
TRBJ1-5 TRBV6-5 few - TGTGCCAGCAGTTACACAGACAGAGGACAGCCCCAGCATTTT CASSYTDRGQPQHF
TRBJ2-3 TRBV15 few TRBD2 TGTGCCACCAGCAGAGTGGCTAGCGGGAGGTCAGATACGCAGTATTTT CATSRVASGRSDTQYF
TRBJ2-3 TRBV5-1 many - TGCGCCAGCAGCGACAGCTATACGCAGTATTTT CASSDSYTQYF
TRBJ2-3 TRBV27 - - TGTGCCAGCAGTTCCCGATGGGGGGATACGCAGTATTTT CASSSRWGDTQYF
TRBJ2-1 TRBV12-3/TRBV12-4 - TRBD2 TGTGCCAGCAGTCCCTTCTCTTTCGCTAGCGGGCTTGGGTCCTACAATGAGCAGTTCTTC CASSPFSFASGLGSYNEQFF
TRBJ2-5 TRBV27 few TRBD1 TGTGCCAGCAGTTTATCGAGGGGGCTCCAGACCCAGTACTTC CASSLSRGLQTQYF
TRBJ2-5 TRBV20-1 few - TGCAGTGCTAGAGGACTTCAAGAGACCCAGTACTTC CSARGLQETQYF
TRBJ2-3 TRBV14 few - TGTGCCAGCAGCCAAGATACCAGCGGCAACACAGATACGCAGTATTTT CASSQDTSGNTDTQYF
TRBJ2-7 TRBV12-3/TRBV12-4 many - TGTGCCAGCAGTTTAGCCTCTAGCTCCTACGAGCAGTACTTC CASSLASSSYEQYF
TRBJ2-1 TRBV12-5 - TRBD2 TGTGCTAGTGGCAGTAGCGGGAGGGCCTACAATGAGCAGTTCTTC CASGSSGRAYNEQFF
TRBJ2-7 TRBV28 few TRBD2 TGTGCCAGCAGGACAAAGACTAGCGGCTACGAGCAGTACTTC CASRTKTSGYEQYF
TRBJ2-1 TRBV11-2 many TRBD1 TGTGCCAGCAGCCCCTCAGGGGGCCAGAACAATGAGCAGTTCTTC CASSPSGGQNNEQFF